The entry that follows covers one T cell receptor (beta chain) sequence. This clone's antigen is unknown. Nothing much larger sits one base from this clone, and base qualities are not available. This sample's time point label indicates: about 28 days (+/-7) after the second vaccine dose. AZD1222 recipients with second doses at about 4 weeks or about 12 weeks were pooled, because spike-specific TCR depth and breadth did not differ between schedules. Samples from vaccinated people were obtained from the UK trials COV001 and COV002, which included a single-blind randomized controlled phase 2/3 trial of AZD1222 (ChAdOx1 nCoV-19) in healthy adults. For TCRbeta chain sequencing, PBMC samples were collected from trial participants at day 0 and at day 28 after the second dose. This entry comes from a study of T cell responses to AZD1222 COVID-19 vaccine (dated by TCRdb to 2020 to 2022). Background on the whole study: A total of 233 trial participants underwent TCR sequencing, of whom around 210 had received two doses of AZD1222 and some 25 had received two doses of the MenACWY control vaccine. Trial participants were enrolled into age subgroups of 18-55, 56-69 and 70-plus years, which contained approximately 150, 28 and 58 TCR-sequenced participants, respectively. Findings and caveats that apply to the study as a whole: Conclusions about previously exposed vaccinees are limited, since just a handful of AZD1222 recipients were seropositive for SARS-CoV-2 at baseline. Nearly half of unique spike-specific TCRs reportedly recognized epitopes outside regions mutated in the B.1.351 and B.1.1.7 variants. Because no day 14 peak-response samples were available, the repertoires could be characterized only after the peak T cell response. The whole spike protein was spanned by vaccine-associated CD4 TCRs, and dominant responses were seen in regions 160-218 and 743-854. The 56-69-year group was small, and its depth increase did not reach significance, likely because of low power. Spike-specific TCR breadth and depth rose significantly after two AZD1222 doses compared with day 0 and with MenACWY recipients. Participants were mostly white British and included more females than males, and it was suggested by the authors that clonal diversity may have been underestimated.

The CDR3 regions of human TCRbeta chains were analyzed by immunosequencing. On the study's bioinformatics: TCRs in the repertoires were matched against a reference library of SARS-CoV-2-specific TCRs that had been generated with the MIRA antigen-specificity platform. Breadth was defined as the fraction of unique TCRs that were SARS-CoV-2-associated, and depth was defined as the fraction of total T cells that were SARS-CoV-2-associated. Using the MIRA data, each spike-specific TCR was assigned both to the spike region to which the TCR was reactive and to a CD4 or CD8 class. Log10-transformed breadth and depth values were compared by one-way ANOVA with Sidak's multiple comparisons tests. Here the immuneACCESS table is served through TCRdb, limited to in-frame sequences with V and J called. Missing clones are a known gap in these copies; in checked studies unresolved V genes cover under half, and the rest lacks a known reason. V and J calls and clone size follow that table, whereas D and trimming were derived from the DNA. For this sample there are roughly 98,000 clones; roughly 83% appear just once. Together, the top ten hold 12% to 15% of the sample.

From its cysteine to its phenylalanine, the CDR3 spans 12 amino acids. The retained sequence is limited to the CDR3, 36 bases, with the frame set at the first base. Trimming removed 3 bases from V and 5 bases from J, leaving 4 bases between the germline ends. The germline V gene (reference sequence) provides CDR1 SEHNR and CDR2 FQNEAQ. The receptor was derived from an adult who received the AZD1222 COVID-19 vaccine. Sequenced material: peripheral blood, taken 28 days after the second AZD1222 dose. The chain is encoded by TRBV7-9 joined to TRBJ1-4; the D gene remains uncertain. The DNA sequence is TGTGCCAGCAGCTTCTTCAATGAAAAACTGTTTTTT. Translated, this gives CASSFFNEKLFF.